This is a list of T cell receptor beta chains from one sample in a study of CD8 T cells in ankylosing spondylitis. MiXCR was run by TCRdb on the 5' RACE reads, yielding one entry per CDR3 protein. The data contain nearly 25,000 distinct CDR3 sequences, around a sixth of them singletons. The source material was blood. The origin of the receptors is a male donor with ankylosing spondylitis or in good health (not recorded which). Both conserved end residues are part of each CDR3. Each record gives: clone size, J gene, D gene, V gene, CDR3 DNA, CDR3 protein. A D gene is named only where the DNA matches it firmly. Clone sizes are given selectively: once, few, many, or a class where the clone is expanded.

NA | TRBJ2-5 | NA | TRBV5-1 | TGCGCCAGCAGCCGTTGGTCAGGGGAAGAGACCCAGTACTTC | CASSRWSGEETQYF
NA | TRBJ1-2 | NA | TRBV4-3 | TGCGCCAGCAGCCAAGAGCGGGATTATGGCTACACCTTC | CASSQERDYGYTF
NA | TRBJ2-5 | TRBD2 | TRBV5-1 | TGCGCCAGCAGCCAACAGACTAGCGGGGGGCGCGAGACCCAGTACTTC | CASSQQTSGGRETQYF
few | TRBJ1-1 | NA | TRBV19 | TGTGCCAGTAGTATCTCCAGAGGGAACACTGAAGCTTTCTTT | CASSISRGNTEAFF
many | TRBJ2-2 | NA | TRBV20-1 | TGCAGTGCTAGAGATACTTTGAGGGGTGACACCGGGGAGCTGTTTTTT | CSARDTLRGDTGELFF
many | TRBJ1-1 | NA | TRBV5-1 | TGCGCCAGCAGCTTGGTGGGTAGGACCGAAGCTTTCTTT | CASSLVGRTEAFF
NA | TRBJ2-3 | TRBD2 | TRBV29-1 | TGCAGCGTTGAAGGGCTAGCGGAGAGCACAGATACGCAGTATTTT | CSVEGLAESTDTQYF
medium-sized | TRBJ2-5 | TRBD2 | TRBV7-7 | TGTGCTAGCAGCTTAGGGGAGCGGGGGACCCAGTACTTC | CASSLGERGTQYF
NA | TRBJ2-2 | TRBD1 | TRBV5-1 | TGCGCCAGCAGCCCCCGACAGGGGCCCGGGGAGCTGTTTTTT | CASSPRQGPGELFF
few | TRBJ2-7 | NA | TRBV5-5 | TGTGCCAGCAGCAGGGGACCCTTTATCTACGAGCAGTACTTC | CASSRGPFIYEQYF
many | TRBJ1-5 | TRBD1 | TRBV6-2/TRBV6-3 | TGTGCCAGCAGACCTACAGGGGGTTGGGGACCCCAGCATTTT | CASRPTGGWGPQHF
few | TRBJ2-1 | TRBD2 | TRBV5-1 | TGCGCCAGCAGCTTTATGGGACTAGCGGGGGTTTACAATGAGCAGTTCTTC | CASSFMGLAGVYNEQFF
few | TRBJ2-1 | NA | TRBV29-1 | TGCAGCGGCCAACAGGGTTACAATGAGCAGTTCTTC | CSGQQGYNEQFF
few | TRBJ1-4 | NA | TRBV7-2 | TGTGCCAGCAGCTCGAATCTAGCAACTAATGAAAAACTGTTTTTT | CASSSNLATNEKLFF
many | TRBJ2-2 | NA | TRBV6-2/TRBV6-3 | TGTGCCAGCAGTTCCAAACCGCAAACCGGGGGTAACACCGGGGAGCTGTTTTTT | CASSSKPQTGGNTGELFF
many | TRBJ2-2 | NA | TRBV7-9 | TGTGCCAGCAATCCCAACACCGGGGAGCTGTTTTTT | CASNPNTGELFF
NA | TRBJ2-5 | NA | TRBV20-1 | TGCAGTGCTAGCGACGGGAGTCTCGAGACCCAGTACTTC | CSASDGSLETQYF
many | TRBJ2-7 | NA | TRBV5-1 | TGCGCCAGCAGCTTGGACGCAGGTCGCTCGTACGAGCAGTACTTC | CASSLDAGRSYEQYF
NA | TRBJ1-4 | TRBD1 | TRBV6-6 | TGTGCCAGCAGTAAAGGGACAGCTCATTTGGCTAATGAAAAACTGTTTTTT | CASSKGTAHLANEKLFF
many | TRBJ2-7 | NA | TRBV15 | TGTGCCACCAGCAGAGCCCGCGCCTACGAGCAGTACTTC | CATSRARAYEQYF
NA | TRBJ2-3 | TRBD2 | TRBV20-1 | TGCAGTGCTCGACTAGCGGGGCCTTGGACAGATACGCAGTATTTT | CSARLAGPWTDTQYF
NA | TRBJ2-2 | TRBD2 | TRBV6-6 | TGTGCCAACAGTTACTCGAGGGGAGGGGACGGGGAGCTGTTTTTT | CANSYSRGGDGELFF
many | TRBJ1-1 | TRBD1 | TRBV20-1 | TGCAGTGCCCCAGGGACAGTTGACACTGAAGCTTTCTTT | CSAPGTVDTEAFF
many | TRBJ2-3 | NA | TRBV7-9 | TGTGCCAGCAGCTCCACGGTAGATACGCAGTATTTT | CASSSTVDTQYF
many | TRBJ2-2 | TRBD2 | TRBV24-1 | TGTGCCACCAGTGGAGGACTAGCGGGAAGCGGGGAGCTGTTTTTT | CATSGGLAGSGELFF
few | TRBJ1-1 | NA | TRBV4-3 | TGCGCCAGCAGCCAAGGTGAGGTGATCGCCAGGGTGAACACTGAAGCTTTCTTT | CASSQGEVIARVNTEAFF
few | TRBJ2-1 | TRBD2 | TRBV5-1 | TGCGCCAGCAGCTTTGGGACTAGCGGGAGTTCCTACAATGAGCAGTTCTTC | CASSFGTSGSSYNEQFF
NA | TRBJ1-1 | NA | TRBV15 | TGTGCCACCAGCAGCCCCCTTGGGGGGCGGAACACTGAAGCTTTCTTT | CATSSPLGGRNTEAFF
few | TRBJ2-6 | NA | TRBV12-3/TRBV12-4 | TGTGCCAGCAGTCCAAGACCGGACAGATCCTCTGGGGCCAACGTCCTGACTTTC | CASSPRPDRSSGANVLTF
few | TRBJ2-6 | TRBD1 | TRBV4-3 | TGCGCCAGCAGCCAAGGGACAGGAACTGCTGGGGCCAACGTCCTGACTTTC | CASSQGTGTAGANVLTF
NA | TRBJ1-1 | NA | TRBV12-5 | TGTGCTAGTGGTGTTGGGGTTACTGAAGCTTTCTTT | CASGVGVTEAFF
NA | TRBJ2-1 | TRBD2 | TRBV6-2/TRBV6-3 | TGTGCCAGCGGTTCCGGGGGGTTAAACAATGAGCAGTTCTTC | CASGSGGLNNEQFF
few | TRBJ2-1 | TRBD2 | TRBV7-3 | TGTGCCAGCAGCCCATTCGGGACTAGCGGCCCCAATGAGCAGTTCTTC | CASSPFGTSGPNEQFF
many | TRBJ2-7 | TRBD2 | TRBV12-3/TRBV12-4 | TGTGCCAGCAGTTTGCTCGGGAGGGCCTACGAGCAGTACTTC | CASSLLGRAYEQYF
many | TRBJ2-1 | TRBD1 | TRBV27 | TGTGCCAGCGGAACAGGGGGCCTCTCCTACAATGAGCAGTTCTTC | CASGTGGLSYNEQFF
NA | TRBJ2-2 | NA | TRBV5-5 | TGTGCCAGCAGCCCCCGCGTGAGCGACACCGGGGAGCTGTTTTTT | CASSPRVSDTGELFF
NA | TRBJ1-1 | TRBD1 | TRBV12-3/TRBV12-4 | TGTGCCAGCAGGAGGGACAGCGGGGCAGCGGGTGAAGCTTTCTTT | CASRRDSGAAGEAFF
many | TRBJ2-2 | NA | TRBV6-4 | TGTGCCAGTACCCCGGACGCGGACACCGGGGAGCTGTTTTTT | CASTPDADTGELFF
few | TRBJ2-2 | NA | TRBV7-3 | TGTGCCAGCAGCTTCCAACAGGGTCGCCGGGAGCTGTTTTTT | CASSFQQGRRELFF
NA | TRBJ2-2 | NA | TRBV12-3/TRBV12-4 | TGTGCCAGCAGTCCCCATAGCGGGAACACCGGGGAGCTGTTTTTT | CASSPHSGNTGELFF
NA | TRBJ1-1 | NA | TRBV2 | TGTGCCAGCAGGTCACCAAAATCTGCAGGGTCCACTGAAGCTTTCTTT | CASRSPKSAGSTEAFF
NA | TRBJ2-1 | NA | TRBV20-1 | TGCAGTGCTAGAGTCATAACATTGGGGGAGCAGTTCTTC | CSARVITLGEQFF
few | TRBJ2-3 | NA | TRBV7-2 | TGTGCCAGCAGCTCCACAGATACGCAGTATTTT | CASSSTDTQYF
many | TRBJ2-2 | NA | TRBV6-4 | TGTGCCAGCAGTGCCCAGGGAGACACCGGGGAGCTGTTTTTT | CASSAQGDTGELFF
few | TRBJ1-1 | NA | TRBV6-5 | TGTGCCAGCAGCAGACAGGTTAGGAACACTGAAGCTTTCTTT | CASSRQVRNTEAFF
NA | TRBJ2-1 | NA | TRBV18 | TGTGCCAGCTCACGGGACTATGAGCAGTTCTTC | CASSRDYEQFF
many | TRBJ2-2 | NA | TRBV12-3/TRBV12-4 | TGTGCCAGCAGTTTAAGGGGCGGGGAGCTGTTTTTT | CASSLRGGELFF
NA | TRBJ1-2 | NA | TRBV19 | TGTGCCAGTAGTATAGATCTCGACAGAAGGAATGGCTACACCTTC | CASSIDLDRRNGYTF